This entry lists 21 T cell receptor beta chains sequenced from one sample in a study of CD8+ T cells in alopecia areata. After isolation, RNA underwent reverse transcription to generate cDNA as the sequencing template. Libraries were prepared by immunoSEQ multiplex PCR; TCRdb keeps only in-frame clonotypes and omits some of them. Here the sample spans roughly 76,000 clones, 25% to 30% being singletons. Treatment here: oral pan-JAK inhibitor, 5-10 mg twice daily. Here the sequenced sample was CD8+ T cells sorted from blood, taken at week 4, from a patient treated with tofacitinib. The receptors come from a human donor with alopecia areata.

The chain joins TRBV29-1 to TRBJ2-5; D tentatively fits TRBD1 or TRBD2 (5 bases each). The last part of the DNA fits TRBJ2-7 better; the J call may be wrong. The CDR3 length is 14 residues. Per the germline V gene, CDR1 is SQVTM and CDR2 is ANQGSEA. CDR3 residues: CSALGRAGFYEQYF. CDR3 nucleotide sequence: TGCAGCGCCCTAGGGCGGGCAGGGTTCTACGAGCAGTACTTC.

The chain uses TRBV7-9 and TRBJ1-4; D gene ambiguous. V gave up 5 bases and J gave up 1 base, with 11 bases separating them. Germline-derived CDR1 and CDR2 are SEHNR and FQNEAQ (reference sequence). The length of the CDR3 is 15 residues. This CDR3 reads CASSLGLGTNEKLFF. The CDR3 region has the DNA TGTGCCAGCAGCCTTGGGCTGGGAACTAATGAAAAACTGTTTTTT.

The V call is TRBV9, the J call TRBJ2-7; 8 nucleotides line up with TRBD1. The CDR3 is made up of 14 amino acids. From germline, CDR1 is SGDLS and CDR2 YYNGEE. J gave up 7 bases and V 2 bases, and 8 bases lay outside the gene matches. The CDR3 here is CASSVGTGTREQYF. The CDR3 DNA sequence: TGTGCCAGCAGCGTTGGGACAGGTACCCGAGAGCAGTACTTC.

This clone came up a few times. The chain combines TRBV29-1 with TRBJ2-2, with D possibly TRBD1 on 6 matching bases. Trimming removed 7 bases from V and 2 bases from J, with 17 bases in between. This CDR3 is 15 amino acids long. In germline, CDR1 is SQVTM, CDR2 ANQGSEA. The CDR3 coding sequence is TGCAGCGCTAGCACCGGGACAACCAACACCGGGGAGCTGTTTTTT. Amino acid sequence: CSASTGTTNTGELFF.

This rearrangement joins TRBV5-8 to TRBJ1-1; D gene uncertain. This CDR3 spans 14 amino acids. The V and J ends lost 4 bases and 5 bases respectively, with 15 bases between them. Per the germline V gene, CDR1 is SGHTS and CDR2 is YDEGEE. Here the CDR3 reads CASSPSRVGTEAFF. The CDR3 coding sequence is TGTGCCAGCAGCCCAAGTCGGGTGGGAACTGAAGCTTTCTTT.

V gene TRBV7-6 combines with J gene TRBJ1-2, with 10 positions matching TRBD1. CDR3 length equals 15 residues. Germline values: CDR1 SGHVS, CDR2 FNYEAQ. The trim removed 5 bases at V and 7 bases at J, leaving 10 bases unmatched. In DNA, the CDR3 is TGTGCCAGCAGCCCCTCGGGGACAGGGGATCCTGGCTACACCTTC. It specifies CASSPSGTGDPGYTF.

With respect to this clone: Its ends do not fully match the called genes, so a read error is possible. J is TRBJ1-5 and V is TRBV10-1; D may be TRBD1 (6 bases). CDR1 is WNHNN, CDR2 SYGVQD, per germline (reference sequence). The CDR3 spans 12 residues. The CDR3 loop is CAGSPTGPPQHF. The CDR3 DNA sequence: TGCGCCGGCAGTCCAACAGGGCCGCCCCAGCATTTT.

The table lists this clone with a count of one. The chain couples TRBV25-1 to TRBJ1-4; D might be TRBD1 (6 bases). The CDR3 spans 15 residues. Germline loops: CDR1 MGHDK, CDR2 SYGVNS. V lost 2 bases and J 7 bases, leaving 14 bases between the germline ends. DNA for the CDR3: TGTGCCAGCAGTGAACAGGGGACGGGGGGTGAAAAACTGTTTTTT. It translates to CASSEQGTGGEKLFF. Complete variable domain (other parts from reference TRBV25-1 and TRBJ1-4): EADIYQTPRYLVIGTGKKITLECSQTMGHDKMYWYQQDPGMELHLIHYSYGVNSTEKGDLSSESTVSRIRTEHFPLTLESARPSHTSQYLCASSEQGTGGEKLFFGSGTQLSVL.

In nucleotides, the CDR3 is TGTGCCAGCAGCGGACTAGCGGGAGTATACGAGCAGTACTTC. Translating it yields CASSGLAGVYEQYF. This sequence joins TRBV7-9 and TRBJ2-7, with 13 bases lining up with TRBD2. With V trimmed by 5 bases and J by 4 bases, 2 bases remained unmatched. The germline V gene has CDR1 SEHNR and CDR2 FQNEAQ (reference sequence). CDR3 length: 14 residues.

The table lists this clone with a few counts. The J gene is TRBJ2-5, the V gene TRBV9, with 7 nucleotides matching TRBD1. The CDR3 consists of 13 residues. The germline CDR1 and CDR2 sequences are SGDLS and YYNGEE. V trimming: 3 bases; J trimming: 5 bases; junction bases outside the gene matches: 4. CDR3 DNA sequence: TGTGCCAGCAGCGGAAGGGGGCTGGAGACCCAGTACTTC. Translated, it gives CASSGRGLETQYF.

This clone was seen a handful of times. This same CDR3 is encoded by further DNA sequences in the sample. This chain connects TRBV29-1 to TRBJ2-1; the D is unclear. CDR1 SQVTM and CDR2 ANQGSEA come from the germline V gene. V was shortened by 4 bases and J by 2 bases, with 3 bases between the two germline ends. The CDR3 extends over 11 amino acids. This chain's CDR3 is CSVAAYNEQFF. CDR3 nucleotide sequence: TGCAGCGTTGCCGCCTACAATGAGCAGTTCTTC.

This clone was counted many times. The gene calls are TRBV2 and TRBJ2-7, with D perhaps matching TRBD1 (5 bases). In germline, CDR1 is SNHLY, CDR2 FYNNEI. The CDR3 is 12 amino acids. The V end lost 9 bases, the J end lost 6 bases, and 15 bases lay between the germline ends. In DNA, the CDR3 is TGTGCCAGTGACAGCCAGACCTTCGAGCAGTACTTC. Its translation is CASDSQTFEQYF.

This clone was counted a few times. This chain uses TRBV28 with TRBJ2-3, with D possibly matching TRBD2 (6 bases). In germline, CDR1 is MDHEN, CDR2 SYDVKM. The CDR3 extends over 16 amino acids. V was pared by 6 bases and J by 1 base, with 17 bases between. This CDR3 is CASSHERASGTDTQYF. The CDR3 DNA is TGTGCCAGCAGCCACGAGCGGGCTAGCGGCACAGATACGCAGTATTTT.

This clone appeared a few times. The J gene is TRBJ1-5, the V gene TRBV15; no clear D gene. Trimming cost V 4 bases and J 5 bases, with 6 bases left between them. CDR3 length: 12 amino acids. Germline assignment: CDR1 LNHNV and CDR2 YYDKDF (reference sequence). The chain's CDR3 is CATSKGDQPQHF. CDR3 DNA sequence: TGTGCCACCAGCAAAGGTGATCAGCCCCAGCATTTT.

This clone was observed a handful of times. V and J are TRBV11-2 and TRBJ2-2; D may be TRBD2 (6 bases). CDR1 SGHAT and CDR2 FQNNGV come from the germline V gene. V lost 2 bases to trimming and J lost 6 bases, with 10 bases between them. This CDR3 has 14 amino acids. The CDR3 loop reads CASSLMPGAGELFF. CDR3 bases: TGTGCCAGCAGCTTAATGCCGGGAGCCGGGGAGCTGTTTTTT. The entire variable domain, with the rest obtained from reference TRBV11-2 and TRBJ2-2, is as follows: EAGVAQSPRYKIIEKRQSVAFWCNPISGHATLYWYQQILGQGPKLLIQFQNNGVVDDSQLPKDRFSAERLKGVDSTLKIQPAKLEDSAVYLCASSLMPGAGELFFGEGSRLTVL.

J is TRBJ1-3 and V is TRBV9; possible D gene TRBD1, 5 bases. The CDR3 loop spans 15 amino acids. Between the trimmed V and J ends, which lost 4 bases and 2 bases, there was a span of 13 bases. Germline lookup yields CDR1 SGDLS and CDR2 YYNGEE. CDR3 loop: CASSSADTAGNTIYF. The CDR3 DNA sequence: TGTGCCAGCAGCTCCGCGGACACCGCTGGAAACACCATATATTTT.

In this sample, this clone turned up a few times. The rearrangement links TRBV5-1 to TRBJ2-5, with 13 bases aligning to TRBD2. This CDR3 has 15 amino acids. Germline lookup yields CDR1 SGHRS and CDR2 YFSETQ. V lost 4 bases and J lost 4; bases outside the gene matches: 4. CDR3 sequence: CASSGTSGDLETQYF. The CDR3 nucleotides are TGCGCCAGCAGCGGGACTAGCGGGGACCTAGAGACCCAGTACTTC.

The rearrangement joins TRBV29-1 to TRBJ2-5; maybe TRBD2 (6 bases). Germline V gene lookup returns CDR1 SQVTM and CDR2 ANQGSEA. V lost 4 bases and J 2 bases, leaving 11 bases between the germline ends. This CDR3 has 13 amino acids. The CDR3 is CSVVGRGQETQYF. The CDR3 DNA follows: TGCAGCGTTGTGGGGCGGGGACAAGAGACCCAGTACTTC.

The V call is TRBV4-1, the J call TRBJ2-7; 10 positions match TRBD2. J gave up 5 bases and V 2 bases, and 6 bases lay outside the gene matches. Germline values: CDR1 MGHRA, CDR2 YSYEKL. This CDR3 has 15 residues. The CDR3 DNA reads as TGCGCCAGCAGCCAATACGAGCGGGAGGGCGACGAGCAGTACTTC. Encoded protein: CASSQYEREGDEQYF.

This rearrangement joins TRBV7-9 to TRBJ1-1, with D hard to call. Trimming left V 3 bases short and J 5 bases short, with 4 bases between. The CDR3 consists of 11 residues. Per germline, CDR1 SEHNR and CDR2 FQNEAQ (reference sequence). CDR3 sequence: CASSFDTEAFF. CDR3 coding DNA: TGTGCCAGCAGCTTTGATACTGAAGCTTTCTTT.

This clone was seen only a few times. The chain is built from TRBV28 and TRBJ2-7; no clear D gene. From germline, CDR1 is MDHEN and CDR2 SYDVKM. The CDR3 is 12 amino acids. V shed 6 bases and J shed 5 bases, with 11 bases lying between them. The CDR3 protein is CASSPGPDEQYF. For the CDR3, the DNA is TGTGCCAGCAGCCCCGGTCCGGACGAGCAGTACTTC. Combining the CDR3 with reference TRBV28 and TRBJ2-7 gives the whole variable domain DVKVTQSSRYLVKRTGEKVFLECVQDMDHENMFWYRQDPGLGLRLIYFSYDVKMKEKGDIPEGYSVSREKKERFSLILESASTNQTSMYLCASSPGPDEQYFGPGTRLTVT.